These T cell receptor beta chains were read from a single sample in a study of blood T cell repertoires in COVID-19. Assay: immunoSEQ multiplex PCR; the TCRdb copy retains only in-frame clones and omits some. This table holds around 330,000 clones, around 84% found once. Sequenced sample: PBMCs or T cells enriched from blood (not recorded which). The receptors were sampled from a young woman who had been exposed to COVID-19. Both conserved end residues are part of each CDR3. A D gene is named only where the DNA matches it firmly. Clone size is shown for a subset of rows, as once, few, many or a class of expanded clone.

CDR3 protein: CSVEVIETQYF
CDR3 DNA: TGCAGCGTTGAAGTTATCGAGACCCAGTACTTC
J gene: TRBJ2-5
V gene: TRBV29-1
D gene: -
clone size: -

CDR3 protein: CATSRGQGNEKLFF
CDR3 DNA: TGTGCCACCAGCAGAGGACAGGGTAATGAAAAACTGTTTTTT
J gene: TRBJ1-4
V gene: TRBV15
D gene: TRBD1
clone size: few

CDR3 protein: CASSQDQRINEKLFF
CDR3 DNA: TGCGCCAGCAGCCAAGATCAGAGGATTAATGAAAAACTGTTTTTT
J gene: TRBJ1-4
V gene: TRBV4-1
D gene: -
clone size: -

CDR3 protein: CASSQDRVAADSSYNEQFF
CDR3 DNA: TGCGCCAGCAGCCAAGATAGAGTAGCAGCAGACAGCTCCTACAATGAGCAGTTCTTC
J gene: TRBJ2-1
V gene: TRBV4-1
D gene: -
clone size: few

CDR3 protein: CSVRGGDEKLFF
CDR3 DNA: TGCAGCGTTCGGGGGGGGGATGAAAAACTGTTTTTT
J gene: TRBJ1-4
V gene: TRBV29-1
D gene: -
clone size: -

CDR3 protein: CASSWQGGLNSPLHF
CDR3 DNA: TGTGCCAGCAGTTGGCAGGGTGGGCTCAATTCACCCCTCCACTTT
J gene: TRBJ1-6
V gene: TRBV28
D gene: -
clone size: -

CDR3 protein: CASSTRQRDTQYF
CDR3 DNA: TGTGCCAGCAGCACCAGACAGAGAGATACGCAGTATTTT
J gene: TRBJ2-3
V gene: TRBV11-2
D gene: -
clone size: -

CDR3 protein: CASGLFVSGGNTGELFF
CDR3 DNA: TGTGCTAGTGGTTTGTTTGTCAGCGGGGGGAACACCGGGGAGCTGTTTTTT
J gene: TRBJ2-2
V gene: TRBV12-5
D gene: TRBD2
clone size: -

CDR3 protein: CASDRGASYGYTF
CDR3 DNA: TGTGCCAGTGACAGGGGCGCGTCCTATGGCTACACCTTC
J gene: TRBJ1-2
V gene: TRBV2
D gene: TRBD1
clone size: -

CDR3 protein: CSARGRQSQHF
CDR3 DNA: TGCAGTGCTAGAGGCCGACAGTCCCAGCATTTT
J gene: TRBJ1-5
V gene: TRBV20-1
D gene: -
clone size: -

CDR3 protein: CASSGGTSRNNEQFF
CDR3 DNA: TGCGCCAGCAGCGGCGGGACTAGCAGAAACAATGAGCAGTTCTTC
J gene: TRBJ2-1
V gene: TRBV5-1
D gene: TRBD2
clone size: -

CDR3 protein: CASSETGVNQPQHF
CDR3 DNA: TGCGCCAGCAGTGAGACAGGGGTAAATCAGCCCCAGCATTTT
J gene: TRBJ1-5
V gene: TRBV10-2
D gene: TRBD1
clone size: -

CDR3 protein: CASSPVRDNTEAFF
CDR3 DNA: TGTGCCAGCAGCCCTGTCCGGGATAACACTGAAGCTTTCTTT
J gene: TRBJ1-1
V gene: TRBV7-2
D gene: -
clone size: -

CDR3 protein: CASSLFGQTSYNSPLHF
CDR3 DNA: TGTGCCAGCAGTTTATTCGGACAGACCTCCTATAATTCACCCCTCCACTTT
J gene: TRBJ1-6
V gene: TRBV28
D gene: -
clone size: -

CDR3 protein: CASSLSHTNTEAFF
CDR3 DNA: TGTGCCAGCAGTTTATCTCACACGAACACTGAAGCTTTCTTT
J gene: TRBJ1-1
V gene: TRBV28
D gene: -
clone size: once

CDR3 protein: CASSQQGNSNQPQHF
CDR3 DNA: TGTGCCAGTAGCCAACAGGGAAATAGCAATCAGCCCCAGCATTTT
J gene: TRBJ1-5
V gene: TRBV19
D gene: -
clone size: -

CDR3 protein: CASSSGQGISAYEQYF
CDR3 DNA: TGTGCCAGCAGCTCTGGACAGGGTATTTCGGCCTACGAGCAGTACTTC
J gene: TRBJ2-7
V gene: TRBV5-6
D gene: TRBD1
clone size: -

CDR3 protein: CASSYESPRNNSPLHF
CDR3 DNA: TGTGCCAGCAGTTACGAATCCCCTAGAAACAATTCACCCCTCCACTTT
J gene: TRBJ1-6
V gene: TRBV6-5
D gene: -
clone size: -

CDR3 protein: CAWSYTGQEAFF
CDR3 DNA: TGTGCCTGGAGTTATACGGGACAAGAAGCTTTCTTT
J gene: TRBJ1-1
V gene: TRBV30
D gene: -
clone size: -

CDR3 protein: CASSSPAGLANYGYTF
CDR3 DNA: TGTGCCAGCAGCTCCCCAGCAGGACTAGCTAACTATGGCTACACCTTC
J gene: TRBJ1-2
V gene: TRBV25-1
D gene: -
clone size: -

CDR3 protein: CASGLGGRKSNQPQHF
CDR3 DNA: TGTGCTAGTGGTTTAGGGGGACGGAAGAGCAATCAGCCCCAGCATTTT
J gene: TRBJ1-5
V gene: TRBV12-5
D gene: -
clone size: -

CDR3 protein: CASSLGQGINSPLHF
CDR3 DNA: TGTGCCAGCAGTTTAGGACAGGGAATTAATTCACCCCTCCACTTT
J gene: TRBJ1-6
V gene: TRBV28
D gene: TRBD1
clone size: -

CDR3 protein: CASSLAGGTRLSGANVLTF
CDR3 DNA: TGTGCCAGCAGCTTAGCCGGGGGGACCCGTCTTTCTGGGGCCAACGTCCTGACTTTC
J gene: TRBJ2-6
V gene: TRBV7-9
D gene: TRBD2
clone size: -

CDR3 protein: CASSPLYTGTNTEAFF
CDR3 DNA: TGTGCCAGCTCACCATTGTATACAGGGACGAACACTGAAGCTTTCTTT
J gene: TRBJ1-1
V gene: TRBV18
D gene: -
clone size: -

CDR3 protein: CASSLGSAGELFF
CDR3 DNA: TGTGCCAGCAGCTTAGGAAGCGCCGGGGAGCTGTTTTTT
J gene: TRBJ2-2
V gene: TRBV7-2
D gene: -
clone size: -

CDR3 protein: CASSLVSGATEAFF
CDR3 DNA: TGTGCCAGCAGCTTAGTCTCTGGGGCCACTGAAGCTTTCTTT
J gene: TRBJ1-1
V gene: TRBV7-8
D gene: -
clone size: -

CDR3 protein: CASSLGQGGYEQYF
CDR3 DNA: TGTGCCAGCAGTTTAGGTCAGGGGGGCTACGAGCAGTACTTC
J gene: TRBJ2-7
V gene: TRBV27
D gene: -
clone size: -

CDR3 protein: CASSVDPGSQPQHF
CDR3 DNA: TGTGCCAGCAGCGTAGATCCCGGGTCGCAGCCCCAGCATTTT
J gene: TRBJ1-5
V gene: TRBV9
D gene: -
clone size: -

CDR3 protein: CSALFGGGNTIYF
CDR3 DNA: TGCAGCGCACTATTTGGAGGTGGAAACACCATATATTTT
J gene: TRBJ1-3
V gene: TRBV29-1
D gene: -
clone size: -

CDR3 protein: CASSYGPGQSYEQYF
CDR3 DNA: TGTGCCAGCAGCTACGGTCCGGGACAATCATACGAGCAGTACTTC
J gene: TRBJ2-7
V gene: TRBV6-5
D gene: -
clone size: once

CDR3 protein: CSVRNSPYEQYF
CDR3 DNA: TGCAGCGTGCGTAATTCACCCTACGAGCAGTACTTC
J gene: TRBJ2-7
V gene: TRBV29-1
D gene: -
clone size: few

CDR3 protein: CASSEASVPQGTQYF
CDR3 DNA: TGTGCCAGCAGTGAAGCGTCGGTCCCCCAGGGGACCCAGTACTTC
J gene: TRBJ2-5
V gene: TRBV6-1
D gene: -
clone size: -

CDR3 protein: CATSDPGRAPTDTQYF
CDR3 DNA: TGTGCCACCAGTGATCCCGGGCGGGCCCCCACAGATACGCAGTATTTT
J gene: TRBJ2-3
V gene: TRBV24-1
D gene: -
clone size: -

CDR3 protein: CATSTLRQTPSNQPQHF
CDR3 DNA: TGTGCCACCAGCACTTTGAGACAGACACCAAGCAATCAGCCCCAGCATTTT
J gene: TRBJ1-5
V gene: TRBV15
D gene: -
clone size: few

CDR3 protein: CSAPSGGELFF
CDR3 DNA: TGCAGTGCTCCTAGCGGCGGGGAGCTGTTTTTT
J gene: TRBJ2-2
V gene: TRBV20-1
D gene: TRBD2
clone size: -

CDR3 protein: CASLFSQVGQETQYF
CDR3 DNA: TGTGCCAGCCTCTTCTCACAGGTCGGGCAAGAGACCCAGTACTTC
J gene: TRBJ2-5
V gene: TRBV28
D gene: -
clone size: -

CDR3 protein: CASSASGERTDTQYF
CDR3 DNA: TGTGCCAGCAGTGCTAGCGGGGAGCGCACAGATACGCAGTATTTT
J gene: TRBJ2-3
V gene: TRBV2
D gene: TRBD2
clone size: -

CDR3 protein: CASSLYDTNTGELFF
CDR3 DNA: TGTGCCAGCAGTTTATATGACACGAACACCGGGGAGCTGTTTTTT
J gene: TRBJ2-2
V gene: TRBV27
D gene: -
clone size: few

CDR3 protein: CASSPPGSSGPHTETQYF
CDR3 DNA: TGTGCCAGCTCACCACCGGGGAGTAGCGGGCCTCACACGGAGACCCAGTACTTC
J gene: TRBJ2-5
V gene: TRBV18
D gene: TRBD2
clone size: -

CDR3 protein: CASRPGQGPGELFF
CDR3 DNA: TGTGCCAGCAGACCGGGACAGGGACCCGGGGAGCTGTTTTTT
J gene: TRBJ2-2
V gene: TRBV28
D gene: TRBD1
clone size: -

CDR3 protein: CATSDHLKSNTGELFF
CDR3 DNA: TGTGCCACCAGTGATCACCTAAAGTCGAACACCGGGGAGCTGTTTTTT
J gene: TRBJ2-2
V gene: TRBV24-1
D gene: -
clone size: -

CDR3 protein: CASSSAGAGELFF
CDR3 DNA: TGTGCCAGCAGCTCCGCCGGAGCCGGGGAGCTGTTTTTT
J gene: TRBJ2-2
V gene: TRBV7-3
D gene: -
clone size: -

CDR3 protein: CASSQDRDNLNTIYF
CDR3 DNA: TGCGCCAGCAGCCAGGACAGGGACAACCTAAACACCATATATTTT
J gene: TRBJ1-3
V gene: TRBV4-1
D gene: TRBD1
clone size: many

CDR3 protein: CASSLVSWARNTEAFF
CDR3 DNA: TGTGCCAGCAGCTTAGTATCGTGGGCTCGGAACACTGAAGCTTTCTTT
J gene: TRBJ1-1
V gene: TRBV7-9
D gene: -
clone size: few

CDR3 protein: CASSSQGAAYNEQFF
CDR3 DNA: TGTGCTAGCAGCTCACAGGGGGCGGCCTACAATGAGCAGTTCTTC
J gene: TRBJ2-1
V gene: TRBV7-7
D gene: TRBD1
clone size: -

CDR3 protein: CASINRVVYGYTF
CDR3 DNA: TGTGCCAGCATTAACAGGGTGGTCTATGGCTACACCTTC
J gene: TRBJ1-2
V gene: TRBV6-5
D gene: -
clone size: -

CDR3 protein: CASSLEQHTGELFF
CDR3 DNA: TGTGCCAGCAGCTTGGAACAGCACACCGGGGAGCTGTTTTTT
J gene: TRBJ2-2
V gene: TRBV5-4
D gene: -
clone size: -

CDR3 protein: CASSLDRGPQHF
CDR3 DNA: TGTGCCAGCAGCTTAGATAGGGGACCCCAGCATTTT
J gene: TRBJ1-5
V gene: TRBV7-8
D gene: -
clone size: -

CDR3 protein: CASSDRGRLTDTQYF
CDR3 DNA: TGCGCCAGCAGTGACAGAGGGAGGTTAACAGATACGCAGTATTTT
J gene: TRBJ2-3
V gene: TRBV10-1
D gene: -
clone size: -

CDR3 protein: CASSIGRLAGGDTQYF
CDR3 DNA: TGTGCCAGTAGTATCGGCAGGCTAGCGGGAGGCGATACGCAGTATTTT
J gene: TRBJ2-3
V gene: TRBV19
D gene: TRBD2
clone size: -

CDR3 protein: CSVGFSSRETQYF
CDR3 DNA: TGCAGCGTTGGGTTCTCCTCGCGAGAGACCCAGTACTTC
J gene: TRBJ2-5
V gene: TRBV29-1
D gene: -
clone size: -

CDR3 protein: CASSLKGQGTDTQYF
CDR3 DNA: TGTGCCAGCAGCTTGAAGGGACAGGGGACAGATACGCAGTATTTT
J gene: TRBJ2-3
V gene: TRBV5-6
D gene: TRBD1
clone size: once

CDR3 protein: CASSHPVQGNEQFF
CDR3 DNA: TGCGCCAGCAGCCACCCCGTACAGGGGAATGAGCAGTTCTTC
J gene: TRBJ2-1
V gene: TRBV4-3
D gene: TRBD1
clone size: -

CDR3 protein: CASSHGRGYNSPLHF
CDR3 DNA: TGTGCCAGCTCACACGGACGGGGATATAATTCACCCCTCCACTTT
J gene: TRBJ1-6
V gene: TRBV18
D gene: -
clone size: few

CDR3 protein: CASSPDGGNTEAFF
CDR3 DNA: TGTGCCAGCAGTCCCGACGGGGGGAACACTGAAGCTTTCTTT
J gene: TRBJ1-1
V gene: TRBV6-5
D gene: -
clone size: -